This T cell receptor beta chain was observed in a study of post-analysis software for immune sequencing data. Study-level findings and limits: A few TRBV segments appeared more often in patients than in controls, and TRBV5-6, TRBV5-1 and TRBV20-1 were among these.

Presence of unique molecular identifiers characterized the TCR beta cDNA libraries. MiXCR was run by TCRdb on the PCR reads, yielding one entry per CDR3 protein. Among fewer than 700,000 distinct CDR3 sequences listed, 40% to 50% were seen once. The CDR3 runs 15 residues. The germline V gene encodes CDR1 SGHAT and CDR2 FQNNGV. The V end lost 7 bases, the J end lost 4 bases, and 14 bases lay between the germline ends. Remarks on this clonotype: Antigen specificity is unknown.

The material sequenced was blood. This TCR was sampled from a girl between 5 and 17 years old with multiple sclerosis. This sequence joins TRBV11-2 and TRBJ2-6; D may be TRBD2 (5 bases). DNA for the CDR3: TGTGCCAGCATCTCGGAAAGACTAGGGGCCAACGTCCTGACTTTC. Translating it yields CASISERLGANVLTF. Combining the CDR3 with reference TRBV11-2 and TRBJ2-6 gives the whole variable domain EAGVAQSPRYKIIEKRQSVAFWCNPISGHATLYWYQQILGQGPKLLIQFQNNGVVDDSQLPKDRFSAERLKGVDSTLKIQPAKLEDSAVYLCASISERLGANVLTFGAGSRLTVL.